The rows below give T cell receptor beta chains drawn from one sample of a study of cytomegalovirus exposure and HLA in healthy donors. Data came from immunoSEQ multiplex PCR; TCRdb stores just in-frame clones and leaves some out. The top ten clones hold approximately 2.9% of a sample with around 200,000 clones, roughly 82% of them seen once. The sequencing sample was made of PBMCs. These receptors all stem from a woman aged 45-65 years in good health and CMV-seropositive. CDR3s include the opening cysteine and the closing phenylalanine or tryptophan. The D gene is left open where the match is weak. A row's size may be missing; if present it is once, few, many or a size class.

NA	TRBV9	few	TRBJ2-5	CASSFRPGETQYF	TGTGCCAGCAGCTTCCGCCCGGGGGAGACCCAGTACTTC
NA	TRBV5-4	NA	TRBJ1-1	CASTMTAMNTEAFF	TGTGCCAGCACGATGACAGCTATGAACACTGAAGCTTTCTTT
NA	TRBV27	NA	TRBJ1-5	CASSLVRGNQPQHF	TGTGCCAGCAGTTTAGTCAGGGGAAATCAGCCCCAGCATTTT
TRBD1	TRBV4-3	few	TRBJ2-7	CASSQEAGQGRKQYF	TGCGCCAGCAGCCAAGAGGCGGGACAGGGAAGGAAGCAGTACTTC
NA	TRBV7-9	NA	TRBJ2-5	CASTFLDIQETQYF	TGTGCCAGCACCTTCCTGGACATCCAAGAGACCCAGTACTTC
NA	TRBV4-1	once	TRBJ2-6	CASSQDLGTRTSSGANVLTF	TGCGCCAGCAGCCAAGATCTAGGGACACGTACTTCCTCTGGGGCCAACGTCCTGACTTTC
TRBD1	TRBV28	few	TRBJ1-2	CASGFLGQRSGYTF	TGTGCCAGCGGATTTTTGGGACAGCGTAGCGGCTACACCTTC
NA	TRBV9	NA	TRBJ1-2	CASSLGEIYGYTF	TGTGCCAGCAGCCTTGGGGAGATCTATGGCTACACCTTC
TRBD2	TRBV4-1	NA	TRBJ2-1	CVSSQEVVLAGGNEQFF	TGCGTCAGCAGCCAAGAAGTGGTCCTAGCGGGGGGTAATGAGCAGTTCTTC
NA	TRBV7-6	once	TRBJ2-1	CASSRSGGSYNEQFF	TGTGCCAGCAGTAGATCCGGGGGCTCCTACAATGAGCAGTTCTTC
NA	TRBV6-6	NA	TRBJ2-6	CASRLSGANVLTF	TGTGCCAGCAGGTTATCTGGGGCCAACGTCCTGACTTTC